The rows below give T cell receptor beta chains drawn from one sample of a study of cytomegalovirus exposure and HLA in healthy donors. Method: immunoSEQ multiplex PCR; TCRdb's copy keeps in-frame clones and lacks some. The table has a few hundred thousand clones, approximately 80% seen once. The sequencing input was PBMCs. The origin of the receptors is a man aged 25-45 years in good health and CMV-seronegative. Each CDR3 is given with its conserved first and last residue. A D gene is named only where the DNA matches it firmly. For some rows the clone size is stated as once, few or many, or as a class when expanded; others skip it.

>-|TRBV6-5|-|TRBJ2-3
CASSDLGLVDTQYF
TGTGCCAGCAGTGATCTAGGATTGGTAGATACGCAGTATTTT
>-|TRBV6-1|-|TRBJ1-2
CASGPLPGSFYGYTF
TGTGCCAGCGGGCCCCTCCCAGGATCCTTCTATGGCTACACCTTC
>once|TRBV7-2|-|TRBJ1-5
CASSAGRGIVSNQPQHF
TGTGCCAGCAGCGCCGGCAGAGGAATTGTGAGCAATCAGCCCCAGCATTTT
>-|TRBV7-9|TRBD1|TRBJ1-3
CASSLGRTGFGNTIYF
TGTGCCAGCAGCTTAGGAAGGACAGGGTTTGGAAACACCATATATTTT
>-|TRBV5-1|-|TRBJ2-5
CASSQDLGETQYF
TGCGCCAGCAGCCAGGATCTTGGGGAGACCCAGTACTTC
>-|TRBV7-6|-|TRBJ2-7
CASSLDGDTPSYEQYF
TGTGCCAGCAGCTTAGACGGCGACACCCCCTCGTACGAGCAGTACTTC
>-|TRBV6-1|-|TRBJ1-5
CASSEGGQPQHF
TGTGCCAGCAGTGAGGGGGGGCAGCCCCAGCATTTT
>-|TRBV7-9|-|TRBJ1-4
CASSPRTNRRDEKLFF
TGTGCCAGCAGCCCGAGGACCAACCGGAGGGACGAAAAACTGTTTTTT
>few|TRBV5-1|-|TRBJ2-7
CASHGGALNEQYF
TGCGCCAGCCATGGGGGGGCGTTGAACGAGCAGTACTTC
>-|TRBV9|TRBD2|TRBJ2-3
CASSVVPEGTSPWVTQYF
TGTGCCAGCAGCGTAGTTCCGGAGGGGACTAGCCCATGGGTTACGCAGTATTTT
>-|TRBV28|TRBD1|TRBJ1-2
CASSGTGNYGYTF
TGTGCCAGCAGTGGGACAGGGAACTATGGCTACACCTTC
>-|TRBV29-1|TRBD1|TRBJ2-6
CSVGTGPISGASVLTF
TGCAGCGTCGGGACAGGCCCGATCTCTGGGGCCAGCGTCCTGACTTTC
>-|TRBV13|-|TRBJ1-1
CASSFRRGGNTEAFF
TGTGCCAGCAGCTTTAGGCGAGGAGGGAACACTGAAGCTTTCTTT
>once|TRBV7-9|TRBD2|TRBJ2-3
CASSLPSTSGEYTDTQYF
TGTGCCAGCAGCTTACCATCGACTAGCGGGGAATACACAGATACGCAGTATTTT
>-|TRBV2|TRBD1|TRBJ2-5
CASGPGQGVTETQYF
TGTGCCAGCGGCCCGGGACAGGGGGTAACGGAGACCCAGTACTTC
>-|TRBV6-5|TRBD2|TRBJ2-5
CASSYDGGGETQYF
TGTGCCAGCAGTTACGACGGGGGAGGGGAGACCCAGTACTTC
>-|TRBV27|TRBD1|TRBJ1-5
CASSGGQYNQPQHF
TGTGCCAGCAGTGGGGGACAGTACAATCAGCCCCAGCATTTT
>-|TRBV29-1|TRBD1|TRBJ1-6
CSVQTGPNSPLHF
TGCAGCGTTCAGACAGGGCCCAATTCACCCCTCCACTTT
>-|TRBV7-2|TRBD1|TRBJ1-4
CASSLGRTGSYEKLFF
TGTGCCAGCAGTTTAGGACGGACAGGATCATATGAAAAACTGTTTTTT
>-|TRBV4-3|TRBD1|TRBJ1-1
CASSQALGQVNTEAFF
TGCGCCAGCAGCCAAGCCCTCGGACAGGTGAACACTGAAGCTTTCTTT
>-|TRBV4-1|-|TRBJ2-1
CASSQDRWTLGQFF
TGCGCCAGCAGCCAAGATAGGTGGACTTTGGGGCAGTTCTTC
>-|TRBV13|-|TRBJ1-6
CASSLGPQGVSPLHF
TGTGCCAGCAGCTTAGGCCCACAGGGAGTTTCACCCCTCCACTTT
>-|TRBV6-6|-|TRBJ1-5
CASSVRDQPQHF
TGTGCCAGCAGCGTAAGAGATCAGCCCCAGCATTTT
>few|TRBV6-1|-|TRBJ1-1
CASRRRETHTEAFF
TGTGCCAGCAGACGCCGGGAGACGCACACTGAAGCTTTCTTT
>-|TRBV7-9|-|TRBJ1-1
CASSLVANTEAFF
TGTGCCAGCAGCTTAGTGGCGAACACTGAAGCTTTCTTT
>-|TRBV29-1|-|TRBJ2-1
CSVGDWDNEQFF
TGCAGCGTCGGGGACTGGGACAATGAGCAGTTCTTC
>-|TRBV7-9|-|TRBJ1-1
CASSLESYTEAFF
TGTGCCAGCAGCTTAGAATCGTACACTGAAGCTTTCTTT
>once|TRBV21-1|-|TRBJ1-2
CASSKNRDRANYGYTF
TGTGCCAGCAGCAAAAATCGGGACAGGGCAAACTATGGCTACACCTTC
>-|TRBV6-1|TRBD1|TRBJ1-6
CASSGSDTGDYNSPLHF
TGTGCCAGCAGTGGGTCCGATACAGGGGACTATAATTCACCCCTCCACTTT
>-|TRBV15|TRBD1|TRBJ1-5
CATSTGVAQPQHF
TGTGCCACCAGTACAGGGGTGGCGCAGCCCCAGCATTTT
>-|TRBV6-5|TRBD1|TRBJ1-5
CASSPDRRVQPQHF
TGTGCCAGCAGTCCGGACAGGAGGGTTCAGCCCCAGCATTTT
>-|TRBV6-1|TRBD1|TRBJ1-1
CASRRDSRNTEAFF
TGTGCCAGCAGGAGGGACAGTAGGAACACTGAAGCTTTCTTT
>-|TRBV9|-|TRBJ1-1
CASSVEGRGGTEAFF
TGTGCCAGCAGCGTAGAGGGAAGGGGAGGCACTGAAGCTTTCTTT
>-|TRBV7-2|TRBD1|TRBJ1-4
CASSFSTGANEKLFF
TGTGCCAGCAGCTTCAGTACAGGGGCTAATGAAAAACTGTTTTTT
>-|TRBV9|TRBD1|TRBJ2-7
CASSVGTVSYEQYF
TGTGCCAGCAGCGTGGGGACAGTTTCCTACGAGCAGTACTTC
>-|TRBV18|-|TRBJ1-2
CASSPLDSYGYTF
TGTGCCAGCTCACCACTAGATTCCTATGGCTACACCTTC
>-|TRBV6-1|TRBD1|TRBJ1-5
CASSATDRGFNQPQHF
TGTGCCAGCAGTGCAACAGACAGGGGGTTTAATCAGCCCCAGCATTTT
>-|TRBV13|TRBD1|TRBJ2-7
CASSRRDRTTYEQYF
TGTGCCAGCAGCCGTAGGGACAGGACAACCTACGAGCAGTACTTC
>-|TRBV9|TRBD2|TRBJ2-7
CASSPGTSAYYEQYF
TGTGCCAGCAGCCCTGGGACTAGCGCCTACTACGAGCAGTACTTC
>once|TRBV11-2|TRBD1|TRBJ2-7
CASSWGQSEQYF
TGTGCCAGCAGCTGGGGACAGAGCGAGCAGTACTTC
>-|TRBV6-6|-|TRBJ1-1
CASSPNTEAFF
TGTGCCAGCAGTCCAAATACTGAAGCTTTCTTT
>-|TRBV27|-|TRBJ2-1
CASSSLTVLPDNEQFF
TGTGCCAGCAGTTCCCTGACAGTACTACCCGACAATGAGCAGTTCTTC
>-|TRBV6-5|TRBD1|TRBJ2-7
CAVRTGTGVPYF
TGTGCCGTACGCACCGGGACAGGGGTTCCGTACTTC
>-|TRBV6-1|TRBD2|TRBJ2-5
CASSGLAGGETQYF
TGTGCCAGCAGTGGACTAGCGGGGGGAGAGACCCAGTACTTC
>-|TRBV7-9|TRBD1|TRBJ1-1
CSSSPPRGGITEAFF
TGTTCCAGCAGCCCCCCCAGAGGGGGCATTACTGAAGCTTTCTTT
>-|TRBV19|TRBD1|TRBJ1-1
CASSEGQGPATEAFF
TGTGCCAGTAGCGAGGGACAGGGGCCGGCCACTGAAGCTTTCTTT
>few|TRBV18|TRBD1|TRBJ1-5
CASSPQGAGNQPQHF
TGTGCCAGCTCACCACAGGGGGCAGGCAATCAGCCCCAGCATTTT
>-|TRBV2|-|TRBJ2-7
CASRRGLASSYEQYF
TGTGCCAGCAGAAGGGGACTGGCGAGCTCCTACGAGCAGTACTTC
>-|TRBV4-1|TRBD2|TRBJ2-3
CASSLTGLGITDTQYF
TGCGCCAGCAGCCTTACCGGACTAGGGATCACAGATACGCAGTATTTT
>once|TRBV11-2|TRBD2|TRBJ2-1
CASSSLRSGGPVGEQFF
TGTGCCAGCAGCTCCCTCCGCAGCGGGGGTCCTGTGGGTGAGCAGTTCTTC
>-|TRBV7-9|-|TRBJ2-7
CSSSSSLWLQGSYEQYF
TGTTCCAGCAGCTCCAGCCTCTGGCTGCAGGGCTCCTACGAGCAGTACTTC
>once|TRBV11-2|TRBD1|TRBJ1-2
CASSQTGGRANYGYTF
TGTGCCAGCAGCCAGACAGGGGGAAGGGCTAACTATGGCTACACCTTC
>once|TRBV6-6|TRBD1|TRBJ1-5
CASSPDRGSNQPQHF
TGTGCCAGCAGTCCTGACAGGGGTAGCAATCAGCCCCAGCATTTT
>-|TRBV6-6|TRBD2|TRBJ2-2
CASSPPLAGGTGELFF
TGTGCCAGCAGTCCCCCCCTAGCGGGGGGCACCGGGGAGCTGTTTTTT